Sequencing of this TCR beta chain was carried out in a study of T cell repertoires in cytomegalovirus infection. Study details: Public signatures in TCR beta pointed to CMV infection and matching HLA type.

General study results and limits: Ex vivo responses were dominated by HLA-C-restricted CMV-specific TCR beta clonotypes. Totalled public TCR beta family frequency picked out people who carried CMV plus the relevant HLA.

Each CDR3 protein is one row after TCRdb ran MiXCR on the reads. The data hold some 450,000 distinct CDR3 sequences, with around 32% observed a single time. The table lists this clonotype with a few counts. Antigen: not known. CDR1 is MDHEN, CDR2 SYDVKM, per germline. V lost 5 bases and J lost 8; bases outside the gene matches: 9. The CDR3 has 15 residues. The chain couples TRBV28 to TRBJ1-5; 10 nucleotides agree with TRBD1. The sequence derives from a human donor in good health (CMV status not recorded). Some clones in this sample may be carry-over from other donors' samples. The material sequenced was PBMCs. Written as DNA, the CDR3 is TGTGCCAGCAGTCCCGGGACAGGGGTAGGGAAGCCCCAGCATTTT. Protein sequence: CASSPGTGVGKPQHF.